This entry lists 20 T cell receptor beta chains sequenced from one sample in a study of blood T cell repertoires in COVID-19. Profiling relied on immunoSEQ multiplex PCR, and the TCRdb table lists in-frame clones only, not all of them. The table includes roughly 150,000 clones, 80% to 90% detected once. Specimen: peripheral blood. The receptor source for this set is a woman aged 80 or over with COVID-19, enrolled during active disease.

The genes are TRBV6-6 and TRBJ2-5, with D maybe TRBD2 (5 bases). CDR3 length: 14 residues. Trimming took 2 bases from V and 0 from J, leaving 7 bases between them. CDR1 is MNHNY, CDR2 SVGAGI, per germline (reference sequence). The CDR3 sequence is CASSYVANQETQYF. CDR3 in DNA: TGTGCCAGCAGTTACGTAGCGAACCAAGAGACCCAGTACTTC.

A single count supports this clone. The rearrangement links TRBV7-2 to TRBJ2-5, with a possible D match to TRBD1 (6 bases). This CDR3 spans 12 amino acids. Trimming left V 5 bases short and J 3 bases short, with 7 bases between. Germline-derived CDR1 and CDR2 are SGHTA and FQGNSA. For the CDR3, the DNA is TGTGCCAGCAGCCGGACAGAAGAGACCCAGTACTTC. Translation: CASSRTEETQYF.

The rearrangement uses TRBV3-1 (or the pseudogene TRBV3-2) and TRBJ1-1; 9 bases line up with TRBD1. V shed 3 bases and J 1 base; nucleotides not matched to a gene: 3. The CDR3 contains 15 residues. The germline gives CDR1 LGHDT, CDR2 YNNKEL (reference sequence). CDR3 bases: TGTGCCAGCAGCCACTGGGACAGGGAGAACACTGAAGCTTTCTTT. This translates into CASSHWDRENTEAFF.

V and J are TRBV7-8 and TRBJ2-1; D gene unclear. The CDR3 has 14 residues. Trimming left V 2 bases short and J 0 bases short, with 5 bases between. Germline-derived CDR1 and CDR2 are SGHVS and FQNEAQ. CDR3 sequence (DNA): TGTGCCAGCAGCTTAACTATCTCCTACAATGAGCAGTTCTTC. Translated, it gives CASSLTISYNEQFF.

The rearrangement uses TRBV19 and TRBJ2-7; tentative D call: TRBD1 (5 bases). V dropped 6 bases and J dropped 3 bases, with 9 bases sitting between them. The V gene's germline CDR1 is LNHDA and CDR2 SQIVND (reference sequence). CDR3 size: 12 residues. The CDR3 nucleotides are TGTGCCAGTAGCCCCCAGGGCTACGAGCAGTACTTC. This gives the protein CASSPQGYEQYF.

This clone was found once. The CDR3 DNA sequence: TGCGCCAGCAGTGCCTTATCCGGTGGGGAGCTGTTTTTT. Translating gives CASSALSGGELFF. This sequence joins TRBV10-1 and TRBJ2-2, with D unclear. The V and J ends lost 4 bases and 8 bases respectively, with 11 bases between them. CDR1 is WNHNN and CDR2 is SYGVQD in the germline V gene (reference sequence). This CDR3 is built from 13 residues.

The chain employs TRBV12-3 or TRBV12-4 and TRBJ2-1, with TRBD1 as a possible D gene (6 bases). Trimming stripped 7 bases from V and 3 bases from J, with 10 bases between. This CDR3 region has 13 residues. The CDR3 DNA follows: TGTGCCAGCAAAGGACAGTACTACAATGAGCAGTTCTTC. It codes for CASKGQYYNEQFF.

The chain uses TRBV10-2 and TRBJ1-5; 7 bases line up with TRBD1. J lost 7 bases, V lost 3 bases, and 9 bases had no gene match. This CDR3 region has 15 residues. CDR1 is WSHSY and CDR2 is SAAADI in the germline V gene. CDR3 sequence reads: CASSDNKGAWQPQHF. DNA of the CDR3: TGCGCCAGCAGTGACAATAAGGGGGCCTGGCAGCCCCAGCATTTT.

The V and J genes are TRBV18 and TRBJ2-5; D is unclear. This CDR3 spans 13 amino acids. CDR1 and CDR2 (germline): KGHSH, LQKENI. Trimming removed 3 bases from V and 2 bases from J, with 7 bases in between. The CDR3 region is CASSPVRQETQYF. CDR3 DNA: TGTGCCAGCTCACCTGTCAGGCAAGAGACCCAGTACTTC.

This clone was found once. CDR3: CASSLYRLYGYTF. The CDR3 coding sequence is TGTGCCAGCAGTTTATACAGGCTCTATGGCTACACCTTC. The chain has TRBV28 and TRBJ1-2; a weak D match, TRBD1 (5 bases). CDR1 is MDHEN, CDR2 SYDVKM, per germline. Trimming took off 1 base at V and 4 bases at J, with 7 bases between the two ends. The CDR3 loop spans 13 amino acids.

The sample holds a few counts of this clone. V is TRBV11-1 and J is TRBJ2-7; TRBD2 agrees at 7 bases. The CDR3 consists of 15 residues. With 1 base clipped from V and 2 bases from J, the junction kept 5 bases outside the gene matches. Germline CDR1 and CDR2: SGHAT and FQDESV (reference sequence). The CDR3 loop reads CASSLEVLATYEQYF. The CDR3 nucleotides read TGTGCCAGCAGCTTAGAGGTACTAGCGACCTACGAGCAGTACTTC.

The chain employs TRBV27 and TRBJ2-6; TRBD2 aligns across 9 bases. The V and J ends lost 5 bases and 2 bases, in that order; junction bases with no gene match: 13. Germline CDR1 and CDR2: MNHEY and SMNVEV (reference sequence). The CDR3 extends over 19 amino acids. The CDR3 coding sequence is TGTGCCAGCAGTCACCGGGTGGGTGTAGCGGGAGCTGGGGCCAACGTCCTGACTTTC. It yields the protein CASSHRVGVAGAGANVLTF. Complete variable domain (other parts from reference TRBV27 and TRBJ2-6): EAQVTQNPRYLITVTGKKLTVTCSQNMNHEYMSWYRQDPGLGLRQIYYSMNVEVTDKGDVPEGYKVSRKEKRNFPLILESPSPNQTSLYFCASSHRVGVAGAGANVLTFGAGSRLTVL.

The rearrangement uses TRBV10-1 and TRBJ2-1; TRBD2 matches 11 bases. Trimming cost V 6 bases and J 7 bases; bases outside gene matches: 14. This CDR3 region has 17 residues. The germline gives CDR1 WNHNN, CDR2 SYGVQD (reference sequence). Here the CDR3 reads CASRTISGRAFRNEQFF. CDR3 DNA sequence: TGCGCCAGCAGGACCATTAGCGGGAGGGCCTTTCGAAATGAGCAGTTCTTC.

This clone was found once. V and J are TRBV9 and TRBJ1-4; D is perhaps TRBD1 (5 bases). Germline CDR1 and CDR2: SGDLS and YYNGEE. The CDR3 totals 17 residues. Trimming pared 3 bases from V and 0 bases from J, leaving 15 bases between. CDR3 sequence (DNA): TGTGCCAGCAGCGAGGGACTCTCTGGAGCAACTAATGAAAAACTGTTTTTT. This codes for CASSEGLSGATNEKLFF.

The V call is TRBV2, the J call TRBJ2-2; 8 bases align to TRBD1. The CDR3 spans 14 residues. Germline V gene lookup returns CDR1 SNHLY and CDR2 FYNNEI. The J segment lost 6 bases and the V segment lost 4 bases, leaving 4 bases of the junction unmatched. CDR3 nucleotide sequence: TGTGCCAGCAGTGGACAGGGGTTTGCCGGGGAGCTGTTTTTT. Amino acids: CASSGQGFAGELFF.

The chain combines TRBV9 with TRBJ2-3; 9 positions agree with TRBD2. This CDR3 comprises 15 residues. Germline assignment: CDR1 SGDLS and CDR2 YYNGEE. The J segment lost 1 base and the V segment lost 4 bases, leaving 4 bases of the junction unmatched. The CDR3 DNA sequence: TGTGCCAGCAGCACGCGGACTAGCGGCACAGATACGCAGTATTTT. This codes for CASSTRTSGTDTQYF.

This CDR3 reads CASRRTSGYTYEQYF. The CDR3 region has the DNA TGTGCCAGCAGACGGACTAGCGGGTACACCTACGAGCAGTACTTC. The chain links TRBV28 to TRBJ2-7, with TRBD2 matching 11 bases. Germline CDR1 is MDHEN and CDR2 is SYDVKM. V gave up 6 bases and J gave up 2 bases; unmatched junction bases: 6. The CDR3 is 15 residues long. The full variable domain, in which reference TRBV28 and TRBJ2-7 provide the parts outside the CDR3, is DVKVTQSSRYLVKRTGEKVFLECVQDMDHENMFWYRQDPGLGLRLIYFSYDVKMKEKGDIPEGYSVSREKKERFSLILESASTNQTSMYLCASRRTSGYTYEQYFGPGTRLTVT.

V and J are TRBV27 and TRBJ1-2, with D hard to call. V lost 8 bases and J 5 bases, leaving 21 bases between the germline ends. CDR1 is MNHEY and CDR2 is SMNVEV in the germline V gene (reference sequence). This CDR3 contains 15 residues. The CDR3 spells CASSLGGGSGYGYTF. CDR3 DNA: TGTGCCAGCTCCCTCGGAGGTGGATCCGGGTATGGCTACACCTTC.

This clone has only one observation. The CDR3 sequence is CASSSLQGAGSPLHF. The CDR3 bases are TGCGCCAGCAGCTCATTACAGGGGGCTGGATCACCCCTCCACTTT. The chain employs TRBV5-1 and TRBJ1-6; 9 bases align to TRBD1. V was pared by 3 bases and J by 10 bases, with 8 bases of the junction left unmatched. The germline V gene encodes CDR1 SGHRS and CDR2 YFSETQ. CDR3 length: 15 amino acids.

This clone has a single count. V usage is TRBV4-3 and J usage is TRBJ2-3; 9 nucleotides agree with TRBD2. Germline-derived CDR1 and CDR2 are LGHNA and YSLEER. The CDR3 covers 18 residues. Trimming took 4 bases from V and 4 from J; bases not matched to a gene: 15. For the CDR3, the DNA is TGCGCCAGCAGCCCTCACCTGCGGGGGGGCCACCGGGCAGATACGCAGTATTTT. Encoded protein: CASSPHLRGGHRADTQYF.